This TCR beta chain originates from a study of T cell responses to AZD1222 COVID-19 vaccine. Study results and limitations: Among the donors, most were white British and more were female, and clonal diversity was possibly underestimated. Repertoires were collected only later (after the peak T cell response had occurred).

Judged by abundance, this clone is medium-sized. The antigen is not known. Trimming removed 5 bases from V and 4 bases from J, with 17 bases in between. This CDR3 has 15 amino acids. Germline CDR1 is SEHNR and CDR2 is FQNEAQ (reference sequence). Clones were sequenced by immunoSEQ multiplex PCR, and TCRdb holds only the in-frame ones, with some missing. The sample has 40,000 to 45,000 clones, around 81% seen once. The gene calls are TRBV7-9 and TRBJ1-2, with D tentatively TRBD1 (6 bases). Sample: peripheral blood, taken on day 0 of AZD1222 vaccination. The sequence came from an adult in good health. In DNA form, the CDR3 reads TGTGCCAGCAGCCCCCCCTCGGGGGGCTTCTATGGCTACACCTTC. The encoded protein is CASSPPSGGFYGYTF.